The rows below give T cell receptor beta chains drawn from one sample of a study of shared clonotypes between healthy human individuals. This table comes from immunoSEQ multiplex PCR, and its TCRdb copy is limited to in-frame clones, with some not included. This sample has about 1,800,000 clones; just under 95% occur once, and the top ten carry more than 0.95%. The sample taken for sequencing was naive CD8+ T cells sorted from blood. These receptors were obtained from a man aged 18 to 30 in good health. The CDR3 runs from the conserved cysteine through the conserved F or W. D genes are given only for firm matches. Clone size is given for some rows only: seen once, a few or many times, or a class if the clone is expanded.

clone size,J gene,D gene,V gene,CDR3 DNA,CDR3 protein
.,TRBJ2-7,.,TRBV7-9,TGTGCCAGCAGCTTATTGGTTTCGGGTAACGAGCAGTACTTC,CASSLLVSGNEQYF
.,TRBJ2-1,.,TRBV4-2,TGTGCCAGCAGCCAAGTGGAGTCGGGGCTGTTATACAATGAGCAGTTCTTC,CASSQVESGLLYNEQFF
.,TRBJ2-1,TRBD1,TRBV11-2,TGTGCCAGCAGCTTCTCTCGGACAGGGTTCTTTGAGCAGTTCTTC,CASSFSRTGFFEQFF
.,TRBJ2-7,.,TRBV5-1,TGCGCCAGCAGCCCGAATGGAGGTAGCGAGCAGTACTTC,CASSPNGGSEQYF
.,TRBJ2-7,.,TRBV6-5,TGTGCCAGCAGTTACACAGGGCACTACGAGCAGTACTTC,CASSYTGHYEQYF
.,TRBJ2-7,TRBD2,TRBV2,TGTGCCAGCAGTGAACATAAGACTAGCGCCTACGAGCAGTACTTC,CASSEHKTSAYEQYF
.,TRBJ1-2,TRBD1,TRBV4-1,TGCGCCAGCAGCCAAGATTTGTGGACAGGGGGTGGCTACACCTTC,CASSQDLWTGGGYTF
once,TRBJ1-6,.,TRBV6-1,TGTGCCAGCAGTGACGGGGGCTATTATAATTCACCCCTCCACTTT,CASSDGGYYNSPLHF
.,TRBJ2-5,.,TRBV27,TGTGCCAGCAGTTTATCGATTGACCCCCAAGAGACCCAGTACTTC,CASSLSIDPQETQYF
.,TRBJ2-7,.,TRBV7-2,TGTGCCAGCAGCTCCAGCGGAAGCTACTCCTACGAGCAGTACTTC,CASSSSGSYSYEQYF
few,TRBJ2-3,TRBD2,TRBV5-4,TGTGCCAGCAGCTTGGGACTAGCGGGGGGAGATACGCAGTATTTT,CASSLGLAGGDTQYF
.,TRBJ2-7,TRBD1,TRBV2,TGTGCCAGCGTAGTAGGGACAGGGAACGAGCAGTACTTC,CASVVGTGNEQYF
.,TRBJ1-5,.,TRBV12-5,TGTGCTAGTGGTCCCACTGGGGATAGCAATCAGCCCCAGCATTTT,CASGPTGDSNQPQHF
.,TRBJ2-1,.,TRBV10-2,TGCGCCAGTGAAACAGGTGCCAATGAGCAGTTCTTC,CASETGANEQFF
.,TRBJ2-3,.,TRBV5-1,TGCGCCAGCAGCTGGAGAGGTCGGGGAACAGATACGCAGTATTTT,CASSWRGRGTDTQYF
once,TRBJ1-3,.,TRBV19,TGTGCCAGTAGTATCGCGAATGGGAACACCATATATTTT,CASSIANGNTIYF
.,TRBJ2-7,.,TRBV4-3,TGCGCCAGCAGCCACGGACTCTCCTACGAGCAGTACTTC,CASSHGLSYEQYF
.,TRBJ2-2,.,TRBV11-2,TGTGCCAGCAGCTTCGGGGTTGTAGATACCGGGGAGCTGTTTTTT,CASSFGVVDTGELFF
.,TRBJ2-7,TRBD1,TRBV9,TGTGCCAGCAGCCCCGGGACAGCGTCCTCCTACGAGCAGTACTTC,CASSPGTASSYEQYF
.,TRBJ1-1,.,TRBV29-1,TGCAGCATAGAGAACACTGAAGCTTTCTTT,CSIENTEAFF
.,TRBJ2-3,TRBD2,TRBV5-6,TGTGCCAGCAGCCCTGCTTCGGGGGGGAGCACAGATACGCAGTATTTT,CASSPASGGSTDTQYF
.,TRBJ1-1,.,TRBV14,TGTGCCAGCAGCCAAGGGGGATGGGCTGAAGCTTTCTTT,CASSQGGWAEAFF
.,TRBJ2-1,TRBD2,TRBV27,TGTGCCAGCAGTTTATCCGCGGGGGAAAAATACAATGAGCAGTTCTTC,CASSLSAGEKYNEQFF
.,TRBJ1-1,.,TRBV6-1,TGTGCCAGCAGTAGGGGACAGAACACTGAAGCTTTCTTT,CASSRGQNTEAFF
.,TRBJ2-1,.,TRBV19,TGTGCCAGTATGGCCGCACCGAGCTCCTACAATGAGCAGTTCTTC,CASMAAPSSYNEQFF
.,TRBJ1-2,.,TRBV4-2,TGTGCCAGCAGCCAAGAGTTGACTAGTTTATCAAATGGCTACACCTTC,CASSQELTSLSNGYTF
.,TRBJ2-7,.,TRBV27,TGTGCCAGCAGTTCCCTCGGAGGAGGGGCCTACGAGCAGTACTTC,CASSSLGGGAYEQYF
.,TRBJ1-1,.,TRBV6-5,TGTGCCAGCAGTTATGATCAGGGGACGGAAGCTTTCTTT,CASSYDQGTEAFF
.,TRBJ2-7,.,TRBV19,TGTGCCAGTAGTATAGAAGGTAGCGGCTCCTACGAGCAGTACTTC,CASSIEGSGSYEQYF
.,TRBJ2-1,.,TRBV4-1,TGCGCCAGCAGCCAAGAAGGAGGAGATGAGCAGTTCTTC,CASSQEGGDEQFF
.,TRBJ2-7,TRBD2,TRBV2,TGTGCCAGCAGTGAAGGGCTAGCGGGGGCCATATTCGACTACGAGCAGTACTTC,CASSEGLAGAIFDYEQYF
once,TRBJ1-3,.,TRBV19,TGTGCCAGTAGTATAGATCTGGAAACTGGAAACACCATATATTTT,CASSIDLETGNTIYF
.,TRBJ1-1,.,TRBV27,TGTGCCAGCAGTTTATCGACGCCCTGGGCGGGGGCTTTCTTT,CASSLSTPWAGAFF
once,TRBJ2-2,TRBD2,TRBV5-4,TGTGCCAGCAGCCCGGGACTAGCGGGAGTTAGTTCCGGGGAGCTGTTTTTT,CASSPGLAGVSSGELFF
.,TRBJ1-1,.,TRBV6-6,TGTGCCACCGGGGCTTTACTGAACACTGAAGCTTTCTTT,CATGALLNTEAFF
.,TRBJ2-3,TRBD2,TRBV12-5,TGTGCTAGTGGTTTGTGGGCTAGCGGAAGCACAGATACGCAGTATTTT,CASGLWASGSTDTQYF
.,TRBJ2-7,.,TRBV5-8,TGTGCCAGCAGCTTGTCCAGGGACCTCCACTCCTACGAGCAGTACTTC,CASSLSRDLHSYEQYF
.,TRBJ2-7,TRBD2,TRBV7-9,TGTGCCAGCAGCCGAGAAGCGGGGGCATCCTACGAGCAGTACTTC,CASSREAGASYEQYF
.,TRBJ1-1,TRBD1,TRBV7-9,TGTGCCAGCAGCTTAGCGACAGGGGGGAACACTGAAGCTTTCTTT,CASSLATGGNTEAFF
.,TRBJ2-7,TRBD2,TRBV27,TGTGCCAGCAGTTTGCGTCTAGCGGGGGGTGCCTACGAGCAGTACTTC,CASSLRLAGGAYEQYF
.,TRBJ2-3,.,TRBV7-9,TGTGCCAGCAGCGCCGACCCATCCGGTAGGGATACGCAGTATTTT,CASSADPSGRDTQYF
.,TRBJ2-2,.,TRBV5-1,TGCGCCAGCAGCTTGGTTACGAACACCGGGGAGCTGTTTTTT,CASSLVTNTGELFF
.,TRBJ2-7,.,TRBV27,TGTGCCAGCAGGACAGGAGGAGGATCCTACGAGCAGTACTTC,CASRTGGGSYEQYF
.,TRBJ1-4,.,TRBV19,TGTGCCAGTAGTGTACAGGGAGGCGAAAAACTGTTTTTT,CASSVQGGEKLFF
.,TRBJ2-3,TRBD1,TRBV2,TGTGCCAGCAGTGGGGACAGTAGCACAGATACGCAGTATTTT,CASSGDSSTDTQYF
.,TRBJ1-5,.,TRBV6-6,TGTGCCAGCAGTTGGGGCCCGACAGAAGATCAGCCCCAGCATTTT,CASSWGPTEDQPQHF
.,TRBJ2-1,TRBD1,TRBV9,TGTGCCAGCAGCGACGGGGACAGCCTTTTTGAGTATGAGCAGTTCTTC,CASSDGDSLFEYEQFF
.,TRBJ2-1,.,TRBV12-5,TGTGCTAGTTCGCCGGGAGCGGGCAATGAGCAGTTCTTC,CASSPGAGNEQFF
.,TRBJ2-7,TRBD1,TRBV7-9,TGTGCCAGCAGCACGGACAGGGACGAGCAGTACTTC,CASSTDRDEQYF
.,TRBJ2-5,.,TRBV9,TGTGCCAGCAGCAGCCCGGTGGGGCCGGAGACCCAGTACTTC,CASSSPVGPETQYF
.,TRBJ1-6,TRBD1,TRBV30,TGTGCCTGGAGCCAAAGGGGGACAGGGGTTTCACCCCTCCACTTT,CAWSQRGTGVSPLHF
.,TRBJ2-7,.,TRBV6-4,TGTGCCAGCAGTGGGGGTTTAGGCCTGGGGCCCTACGAGCAGTACTTC,CASSGGLGLGPYEQYF
.,TRBJ2-7,.,TRBV4-1,TGCGCCAGCAGCCTTCGTGAAGGCCCATCCTACGAGCAGTACTTC,CASSLREGPSYEQYF
.,TRBJ2-3,TRBD2,TRBV29-1,TGCAGCGTTGTTGGCGGGAGGTTGGCGGATACGCAGTATTTT,CSVVGGRLADTQYF
once,TRBJ1-1,.,TRBV6-6,TGTGCCAGCCGACAGGACACTGAAGCTTTCTTT,CASRQDTEAFF
.,TRBJ2-2,.,TRBV27,TGTGCCAGCGGACCCCCGGCGGTGAGACAGGCGAACACCGGGGAGCTGTTTTTT,CASGPPAVRQANTGELFF
.,TRBJ1-4,TRBD1,TRBV13,TGTGCCAGCAGCTGGGGGACAGGGATTAATGAAAAACTGTTTTTT,CASSWGTGINEKLFF
.,TRBJ1-1,.,TRBV7-9,TGTGCCAGCAGCACAGGGACAACTGAAGCTTTCTTT,CASSTGTTEAFF
.,TRBJ2-2,.,TRBV5-6,TGTGCCAGCAGCTTGGCCTGGGACACCGGGGAGCTGTTTTTT,CASSLAWDTGELFF